This is a list of T cell receptor beta chains from one sample in a study of Ad26.COV2.S vaccination and SARS-CoV-2 variants. Method: immunoSEQ multiplex PCR; TCRdb's copy keeps in-frame clones and lacks some. The sample has approximately 460,000 clones; 70% to 90% are singletons. Source: peripheral blood, taken in a trial of Ad26.COV2.S vaccine versus placebo. The receptor set was obtained from a person aged 18 to 65 who received the Ad26.COV2.S COVID-19 vaccine or a placebo. Each CDR3 is given with its conserved first and last residue. A D gene is named only where the DNA matches it firmly. Some rows mark clone size as missing; the rest say once, few, many or name a class of expanded clone.

>-|TRBJ2-7|-|TRBV5-1
TGCGCCAGCAGCTTGGATTCTAGGGGACTCCGCCACTACGAGCAGTACTTC
CASSLDSRGLRHYEQYF
>TRBD1|TRBJ1-1|-|TRBV7-2
TGTGCCAGCAGCTTCCGGGACAGGGGGAAAGCTTTCTTT
CASSFRDRGKAFF
>-|TRBJ2-7|-|TRBV2
TGTGCCAGCAACCGGGGCTGGGGAGAGCAGTACTTC
CASNRGWGEQYF
>TRBD1|TRBJ2-7|-|TRBV11-2
TGTGCCAGCAGTCCCGAGTGGGACAGGGCTGATATCTTTTCGGAGCAGTACTTC
CASSPEWDRADIFSEQYF
>-|TRBJ2-5|-|TRBV3-1/TRBV3-2
TGTGCCAGCAGCCAAGACTTTGCGGGAGAGACCCAGTACTTC
CASSQDFAGETQYF
>TRBD2|TRBJ2-1|-|TRBV3-1/TRBV3-2
TGTGCCAGCAGCCAAGTAGGGCGGGAGGGGGAGCAGTTCTTC
CASSQVGREGEQFF
>-|TRBJ1-1|-|TRBV27
TGTGCCAGCAGGCTACACAAGGCGGCGGACACTGAAGCTTTCTTT
CASRLHKAADTEAFF
>-|TRBJ1-1|-|TRBV2
TGTGCCAGCAGGGGCGAGAGGGGCACTGAAGCTTTCTTT
CASRGERGTEAFF
>TRBD2|TRBJ2-7|-|TRBV27
TGTGCCAGCAAGGACCCTCTAGCGGCTTCCTACGAGCAGTACTTC
CASKDPLAASYEQYF
>-|TRBJ2-7|-|TRBV6-2/TRBV6-3
TGTGCCAGCAGTTACTCGTCTACCTACGAGCAGTACTTC
CASSYSSTYEQYF
>TRBD1|TRBJ1-1|-|TRBV2
TGTGCCAGCAGCACGGACAGGGGGACCACTGAAGCTTTCTTT
CASSTDRGTTEAFF
>TRBD2|TRBJ2-7|-|TRBV18
TGTGCCAGTTCCACCCGGACTAGCGGGAGTACATACGAGCAGTACTTC
CASSTRTSGSTYEQYF
>TRBD2|TRBJ2-7|-|TRBV28
TGTGCCAGCAGTTCCATAGCGGGAGGGTATAACGAGCAGTACTTC
CASSSIAGGYNEQYF
>TRBD2|TRBJ2-2|-|TRBV9
TGTGCCAGCAGCTCCTCGGGACTACCCGTCGCCGGGGAGCTGTTTTTT
CASSSSGLPVAGELFF
>-|TRBJ2-5|-|TRBV28
TGTGCCAGCAGAGCCCCCGTGACAGAGCAAGAGACCCAGTACTTC
CASRAPVTEQETQYF
>TRBD1|TRBJ1-2|-|TRBV9
TGTGCCAGCAGCGTAGTTCCAGGGGGAAGGAATGGCTACACCTTC
CASSVVPGGRNGYTF
>-|TRBJ2-1|-|TRBV6-5
TGTGCCAGCAGAACAGTGCAGGGGTTAAATGAGCAGTTCTTC
CASRTVQGLNEQFF
>-|TRBJ1-1|-|TRBV10-1
TGCGCCAGCAGACTTAGGACACTCCACCCCCCGAACACTGAAGCTTTCTTT
CASRLRTLHPPNTEAFF
>-|TRBJ2-7|-|TRBV9
TGTGCCAGCAGCGTAGCTGGGGTGTCTTCCCACGAGCAGTACTTC
CASSVAGVSSHEQYF
>-|TRBJ1-6|-|TRBV24-1
TGTGCCACCAGTGATTCCGTCCCCAATTCACCCCTCCACTTT
CATSDSVPNSPLHF
>-|TRBJ2-1|-|TRBV19
TGTGCCAGTAGTATTGGGGGGGGGCCTGCCTACAATGAGCAGTTCTTC
CASSIGGGPAYNEQFF
>-|TRBJ1-2|-|TRBV28
TGTGCCAGCAGCCCATTCGGATCTGGTGGCTACACCTTC
CASSPFGSGGYTF
>-|TRBJ2-1|-|TRBV18
TGTGCCAGCTCGCGCCCCAATGAGCAGTTCTTC
CASSRPNEQFF
>TRBD1|TRBJ1-2|-|TRBV28
TGTGCCAGCAGTCTGGGACAGTCGACGACCACCTTC
CASSLGQSTTTF
>TRBD1|TRBJ2-7|-|TRBV5-1
TGCGCCAGCAGCTCCGCAAGGACAGGGGATCAGCGCGAGCAGTACTTC
CASSSARTGDQREQYF
>-|TRBJ2-3|-|TRBV30
TGTGCCTGGACCCAATTGTGGGAAGATACGCAGTATTTT
CAWTQLWEDTQYF
>-|TRBJ2-7|-|TRBV18
TGTGCCAGCTCACCACCCCACGCACGTATGGAGCAGTACTTC
CASSPPHARMEQYF
>-|TRBJ1-5|-|TRBV19
TGTGCCAGTAGGATAGGGGGGAGCAATCAGCCCCAGCATTTT
CASRIGGSNQPQHF
>TRBD1|TRBJ2-1|-|TRBV3-1/TRBV3-2
TGTGCCAGCAGCCAAGTGACAGGGGCGATAAACAATGAGCAGTTCTTC
CASSQVTGAINNEQFF
>TRBD1|TRBJ2-1|-|TRBV5-1
TGCGCCAGCAGCTTGGTAGGGGACAGACCATACAATGAGCAGTTCTTC
CASSLVGDRPYNEQFF
>-|TRBJ2-7|-|TRBV2
TGTGCCAGCAGTCCTAGCCACGAGCAGTACTTC
CASSPSHEQYF
>TRBD2|TRBJ2-7|-|TRBV2
TGTGCCAGCAGTGTCGGGCTAGCGGGGGGGGCCTACGAGCAGTACTTC
CASSVGLAGGAYEQYF
>TRBD2|TRBJ2-1|-|TRBV6-6
TGTGCCAGCAGGGAGCGGGAGTTCGGCAACAATGAGCAGTTCTTC
CASREREFGNNEQFF
>-|TRBJ1-2|-|TRBV7-3
TGTGCCAGCAGCTTAACGCCAGGGTTAGGTGGCTACACCTTC
CASSLTPGLGGYTF
>-|TRBJ1-4|-|TRBV30
TGTGCCTGGAGTGAGGCGGTAACTAATGAAAAACTGTTTTTT
CAWSEAVTNEKLFF
>TRBD1|TRBJ2-2|once|TRBV30
TGTGCCTCACCGGGACAGGGGAACGGGGAGCTGTTTTTT
CASPGQGNGELFF
>-|TRBJ1-6|-|TRBV7-2
TGTGCCAGCAGCTTAGCGCCGACAGGTCTTTCACCCCTCCACTTT
CASSLAPTGLSPLHF
>-|TRBJ2-3|-|TRBV2
TGTGCCAGCAGGGACTTGGCTAGCACAGATACGCAGTATTTT
CASRDLASTDTQYF
>-|TRBJ1-2|once|TRBV19
TGTGCCAGTACAAGGGGGGGCTCTTCCCTCTATGGCTACACCTTC
CASTRGGSSLYGYTF
>-|TRBJ2-7|-|TRBV7-2
TGTGCCAGCAGCTTAGTCTTTTCACCAGAGCAGTACTTC
CASSLVFSPEQYF
>-|TRBJ1-4|-|TRBV7-8
TGTGCCAGCAGCTTAGATCGAGAAAAACTGTTTTTT
CASSLDREKLFF
>-|TRBJ2-5|-|TRBV4-1
TGCGCCAGCAGCCAAGATGATTGGGAGACCCAGTACTTC
CASSQDDWETQYF
>-|TRBJ1-3|-|TRBV13
TGTGCCAGCAGCAAAGGGGGATCTGGAAACACCATATATTTT
CASSKGGSGNTIYF
>-|TRBJ2-1|-|TRBV5-4
TGTGCCAGCAGCTTGTGGGTCAGGGGAACATGTAACGATGAGCAGTTCTTC
CASSLWVRGTCNDEQFF
>-|TRBJ1-5|few|TRBV19
TGTGCCAGTAAGGGGGGCGGAGGGTGGAGCAATCAGCCCCAGCATTTT
CASKGGGGWSNQPQHF
>-|TRBJ1-2|-|TRBV29-1
TGCAGCGTTGACTCGCAGTATGGCTACACCTTC
CSVDSQYGYTF
>-|TRBJ2-5|-|TRBV7-3
TGTGCCAGCAGCTTACTTGGGCTTGAGACCCAGTACTTC
CASSLLGLETQYF
>-|TRBJ1-3|-|TRBV7-6
TGTGCCAGCAGCACCGGAGGCGGATACTCTGGAAACACCATATATTTT
CASSTGGGYSGNTIYF
>-|TRBJ2-3|-|TRBV6-4
TGTGCCAGCAGTGAGTACGCTTGGGGAGATACGCAGTATTTT
CASSEYAWGDTQYF